This TCR beta chain was sequenced for a study of blood T cell repertoires in COVID-19. Data came from immunoSEQ multiplex PCR; TCRdb stores just in-frame clones and leaves some out. The sample has some 100,000 clones; roughly 82% are singletons. Germline V gene lookup returns CDR1 SGDLS and CDR2 YYNGEE. V trimming: 4 bases; J trimming: 7 bases; junction bases outside the gene matches: 4. The CDR3 contains 14 residues. This clone appeared a few times. V and J are TRBV9 and TRBJ2-1; TRBD1 agrees at 11 bases. Source material: peripheral blood. The TCR was taken from a woman older than 75 with active or convalescent COVID-19. Written as DNA, the CDR3 is TGTGCCAGCAGCCCGGGACAGGGGGATAATGAGCAGTTCTTC. It is translated as CASSPGQGDNEQFF.